The 29 T cell receptor beta chains listed next were all sequenced from one sample in a study of T cell responses to AZD1222 COVID-19 vaccine. The method was immunoSEQ multiplex PCR; TCRdb's version includes in-frame clones alone and lacks a portion of them. The sample holds approximately 300,000 clones, approximately 94% seen once. Sequences were derived from peripheral blood, sampled 28 days after the second AZD1222 dose. The receptors here all came from an adult who received the AZD1222 COVID-19 vaccine.

The chain employs TRBV24-1 and TRBJ2-3; D is ambiguous. From germline, CDR1 is KGHDR and CDR2 SFDVKD. The CDR3 is 14 amino acids. V was clipped by 9 bases and J by 4 bases, with 16 bases between them. The CDR3 loop is CATQGRLSSDTQYF. CDR3 bases: TGTGCCACCCAAGGACGGTTGTCTTCAGATACGCAGTATTTT.

The J gene is TRBJ1-2, the V gene TRBV29-1; maybe TRBD1 (5 bases). Germline values: CDR1 SQVTM, CDR2 ANQGSEA. The V end was cut by 0 bases, the J end by 8 bases, with 16 bases between. The CDR3 is 14 residues long. CDR3 nucleotide sequence: TGCAGCGTTGAAGATCGCGGGGGTTTGGGAGGCTACACCTTC. It yields the protein CSVEDRGGLGGYTF.

The J gene is TRBJ2-7, the V gene TRBV7-3; TRBD2 aligns across 7 bases. Germline lookup yields CDR1 SGHTA and CDR2 FQGTGA. Trimming cost V 5 bases and J 4 bases; bases outside gene matches: 5. This CDR3 has 13 residues. CDR3 in DNA: TGTGCCAGCAGCCCCATGGGAGGGTACGAGCAGTACTTC. It encodes CASSPMGGYEQYF.

Notes on this clone: Different DNA sequences within this sample yield the same CDR3. The V and J genes are TRBV5-5 and TRBJ2-7; D might be TRBD1 or TRBD2, each matching 5 bases. V was cut by 3 bases and J by 7 bases, with 11 bases left in between. The germline CDR1 and CDR2 sequences are SGHKS and YYEKEE (reference sequence). CDR3 length: 12 amino acids. CDR3 bases: TGTGCCAGCAGCTGGGACCGGAGGGAGCAGTACTTC. As protein: CASSWDRREQYF.

The genes are TRBV4-1 and TRBJ1-2, with 7 nucleotides matching TRBD1. There are 14 residues in the CDR3. Per germline, CDR1 MGHRA and CDR2 YSYEKL. V was clipped by 1 base and J by 8 bases; unmatched bases: 7. Here the CDR3 DNA reads TGCGCCAGCAGCCAAGCCGACAGGGTAGGCGGCTACACCTTC. This translates into CASSQADRVGGYTF.

J is TRBJ2-1 and V is TRBV27, with 8 bases that match TRBD2. V was clipped by 8 bases and J by 9 bases; unmatched bases: 15. The CDR3 is 15 residues long. Germline CDR1 is MNHEY and CDR2 is SMNVEV (reference sequence). The chain's CDR3 is CASRSTGGPTVEQFF. In nucleotides, the CDR3 is TGTGCCAGCCGTTCTACGGGAGGGCCTACCGTTGAGCAGTTCTTC.

The rearrangement uses TRBV7-9 and TRBJ1-6, with a possible D match to TRBD1 (5 bases). V lost 5 bases and J 5 bases, leaving 13 bases between the germline ends. The CDR3 has 15 amino acids. Germline V gene data show CDR1 as SEHNR and CDR2 as FQNEAQ (reference sequence). The DNA for the CDR3 is TGTGCCAGCAGCCCCAATGGGGGTCATAATTCACCCCTCCACTTT. It codes for CASSPNGGHNSPLHF.

The chain joins TRBV21-1 to TRBJ1-3; the table's D call of TRBD1 was not tested on the DNA. TRBV21-1 is recorded as a pseudogene. The CDR3 consists of 21 residues. Here the CDR3 DNA reads TGTGCCAGCAGCAAAGCGCTTCGGTGGGAAGGCAGGGGTTACTCTGGAAACACCATATATTTT. Protein product: CASSKALRWEGRGYSGNTIYF.

The chain employs TRBV4-1 and TRBJ1-5, with D unresolved. In germline, CDR1 is MGHRA, CDR2 YSYEKL. With 3 bases removed from V and 1 base from J, the gap between germline ends came to 13 bases. This CDR3 region has 16 residues. Here the CDR3 reads CASSHIFRKSNQPQHF. CDR3 DNA sequence: TGCGCCAGCAGCCACATTTTCAGAAAAAGCAATCAGCCCCAGCATTTT.

The rearrangement links TRBV5-1 to TRBJ2-1, with D unresolved. Trimming pared 0 bases from V and 5 bases from J, leaving 6 bases between. This CDR3 is 13 amino acids long. Germline-derived CDR1 and CDR2 are SGHRS and YFSETQ. The CDR3 region has the DNA TGCGCCAGCAGCTTGGATGTGAACAATGAGCAGTTCTTC. It translates to CASSLDVNNEQFF.

This chain links TRBV9 with TRBJ2-7; D is unresolved. The V gene lost 0 bases and the J gene lost 0 bases, with 10 bases spanning the gap. The CDR3 length is 15 residues. In germline, CDR1 is SGDLS, CDR2 YYNGEE. CDR3 coding DNA: TGTGCCAGCAGCGTAGGCCCCGGGCGCTCCTACGAGCAGTACTTC. This encodes CASSVGPGRSYEQYF. The full variable domain, rest sourced from reference TRBV9 and TRBJ2-7, is DSGVTQTPKHLITATGQRVTLRCSPRSGDLSVYWYQQSLDQGLQFLIQYYNGEERAKGNILERFSAQQFPDLHSELNLSSLELGDSALYFCASSVGPGRSYEQYFGPGTRLTVT.

The table lists this clone with a count of one. The chain links TRBV7-8 to TRBJ2-2; no clear D. V dropped 3 bases and J dropped 8 bases, with 7 bases sitting between them. This CDR3 region has 12 residues. The V gene's germline CDR1 is SGHVS and CDR2 FQNEAQ. This chain's CDR3 is CASSFQEGELFF. The CDR3 DNA reads as TGTGCCAGCAGCTTTCAGGAAGGGGAGCTGTTTTTT.

This rearrangement joins TRBV19 to TRBJ2-7; D gene uncertain. Germline V CDR1 and CDR2: LNHDA, SQIVND (reference sequence). The V end was cut by 3 bases, the J end by 7 bases, with 16 bases between. The CDR3 has 14 amino acids. CDR3 in amino acids: CASSIRALTREQYF. CDR3 DNA: TGTGCCAGTAGTATCCGGGCCCTAACGAGGGAGCAGTACTTC.

With regard to this clone: The same CDR3 can be traced to other DNA sequences in this sample. The V and J genes are TRBV7-3 and TRBJ1-1, with D unresolved. CDR1 and CDR2 (germline): SGHTA, FQGTGA. The CDR3 covers 13 residues. V lost 5 bases to trimming and J lost 2 bases, with 9 bases between them. The CDR3 spells CASSLTVNTEAFF. The CDR3 DNA follows: TGTGCCAGCAGCCTTACAGTCAACACTGAAGCTTTCTTT. Supplemented by reference TRBV7-3 and TRBJ1-1, the full variable domain reads GAGVSQTPSNKVTEKGKYVELRCDPISGHTALYWYRQSLGQGPEFLIYFQGTGAADDSGLPNDRFFAVRPEGSVSTLKIQRTERGDSAVYLCASSLTVNTEAFFGQGTRLTVV.

This chain joins TRBV7-2 and TRBJ2-2; a possible D gene is TRBD2 (5 bases). The CDR3 has 16 amino acids. V lost 4 bases, J lost 5 bases, and 17 bases lay in between. Germline V CDR1 and CDR2: SGHTA, FQGNSA. Here the CDR3 DNA reads TGTGCCAGCAGCTCAGAGCGGACCCGTTTAACCGGGGAGCTGTTTTTT. Translated, it gives CASSSERTRLTGELFF. Supplemented by reference TRBV7-2 and TRBJ2-2, the full variable domain reads GAGVSQSPSNKVTEKGKDVELRCDPISGHTALYWYRQSLGQGLEFLIYFQGNSAPDKSGLPSDRFSAERTGGSVSTLTIQRTQQEDSAVYLCASSSERTRLTGELFFGEGSRLTVL.

The chain carries TRBV5-5 and TRBJ2-3; no firm D call. Germline-derived CDR1 and CDR2 are SGHKS and YYEKEE (reference sequence). V shed 2 bases and J shed 0 bases, with 10 bases lying between them. The CDR3 contains 15 residues. The chain's CDR3 is CASSLPGPSTDTQYF. CDR3 in DNA: TGTGCCAGCAGCTTACCAGGACCTAGCACAGATACGCAGTATTTT.

This chain uses TRBV4-1 with TRBJ1-1; 7 bases agree with TRBD1. Germline V gene sequence: CDR1 MGHRA, CDR2 YSYEKL. The CDR3 is 17 amino acids. V trimming: 1 base; J trimming: 0 bases; junction bases outside the gene matches: 8. As DNA, the CDR3 is TGCGCCAGCAGCCAAGGTAAGACAGGGAGGGTGAACACTGAAGCTTTCTTT. Translation: CASSQGKTGRVNTEAFF.

This chain connects TRBV19 to TRBJ1-1; a possible D gene is TRBD1 (5 bases). CDR3 length: 15 residues. V gave up 7 bases and J gave up 0 bases, with 15 bases separating them. Germline-derived CDR1 and CDR2 are LNHDA and SQIVND (reference sequence). The chain's CDR3 is CASTRGGRVNTEAFF. The CDR3 DNA follows: TGTGCCAGTACGAGGGGCGGCAGGGTGAACACTGAAGCTTTCTTT.

The rearrangement uses TRBV6-5 and TRBJ1-1; D not certain. Germline V gene sequence: CDR1 MNHEY, CDR2 SVGAGI. The CDR3 runs to 14 residues. Trimming removed 6 bases at V and 4 bases at J, with 15 bases between. In nucleotides, the CDR3 is TGTGCCAGCAGCCCATTGGGGAGGAGCACTGAAGCTTTCTTT. This gives the protein CASSPLGRSTEAFF.

The gene calls are TRBV7-9 and TRBJ1-4; D is ambiguous. The length of the CDR3 is 14 residues. The germline V and J ends were trimmed by 5 bases and 4 bases, with 11 bases remaining between them. Germline V lookup: CDR1 SEHNR, CDR2 FQNEAQ (reference sequence). The CDR3 loop reads CASSGSFYNEKLFF. CDR3 sequence (DNA): TGTGCCAGCAGCGGTAGTTTCTATAATGAAAAACTGTTTTTT.

This clone was seen only once. J is TRBJ1-5 and V is TRBV4-1; D is ambiguous. The V gene lost 3 bases and the J gene lost 5 bases, with 8 bases spanning the gap. The CDR3 is made up of 13 amino acids. In germline, CDR1 is MGHRA, CDR2 YSYEKL. This CDR3 is CASSQGNDQPQHF. For the CDR3, the DNA is TGCGCCAGCAGCCAGGGTAACGATCAGCCCCAGCATTTT.

As to this clone: Other DNA sequences in the sample encode the same CDR3. The J gene is TRBJ2-6, the V gene TRBV28; D is unclear. Trimming stripped 6 bases from V and 4 bases from J, with 7 bases between. The CDR3 extends over 13 amino acids. The V gene's germline CDR1 is MDHEN and CDR2 SYDVKM. The CDR3 loop reads CASSLRGANVLTF. Here the CDR3 DNA reads TGTGCCAGCAGCCTCCGCGGGGCCAACGTCCTGACTTTC.

This chain uses TRBV28 with TRBJ1-6; 7 nucleotides align to TRBD1. The V gene end was trimmed by 0 bases and the J gene end by 9 bases; junction bases not matched to a gene: 8. This CDR3 region has 16 residues. Per germline, CDR1 MDHEN and CDR2 SYDVKM. The CDR3 nucleotides are TGTGCCAGCAGTTTATGGGGGACAGACAAGGGTTCACCCCTCCACTTT. Amino acids: CASSLWGTDKGSPLHF.

The gene calls are TRBV5-5 and TRBJ1-6; a possible D gene is TRBD1 (5 bases). The germline CDR1 and CDR2 sequences are SGHKS and YYEKEE (reference sequence). This CDR3 is built from 14 residues. V dropped 1 base and J dropped 7 bases, with 9 bases sitting between them. As DNA, the CDR3 is TGTGCCAGCAGCTTGAAATGGGGCAATTCACCCCTCCACTTT. This translates into CASSLKWGNSPLHF.

The chain joins TRBV4-2 to TRBJ1-5; D not certain. Germline V lookup: CDR1 LGHNA, CDR2 YNFKEQ. V dropped 1 base and J dropped 3 bases, with 7 bases sitting between them. The CDR3 covers 14 residues. The CDR3 DNA follows: TGTGCCAGCAGCCAAGTTCAAGTCAATCAGCCCCAGCATTTT. Encoded protein: CASSQVQVNQPQHF.

The J gene is TRBJ1-2, the V gene TRBV5-1, with TRBD1 matching over 7 bases. The V gene's germline CDR1 is SGHRS and CDR2 YFSETQ. With V trimmed by 0 bases and J by 4 bases, 12 bases remained unmatched. The CDR3 loop spans 17 amino acids. The CDR3 bases are TGCGCCAGCAGCTTGGCCCCGGAGAAGGGGGCACTCTATGGCTACACCTTC. Protein: CASSLAPEKGALYGYTF.

This chain joins TRBV5-6 and TRBJ2-1, with D possibly TRBD2 on 5 matching bases. This CDR3 comprises 16 residues. Germline V gene lookup returns CDR1 SGHDT and CDR2 YYEEEE. The V gene lost 0 bases and the J gene lost 3 bases, with 13 bases spanning the gap. CDR3 nucleotide sequence: TGTGCCAGCAGCTTGGTAACCGGACTCAACTACAATGAGCAGTTCTTC. This translates into CASSLVTGLNYNEQFF.

The CDR3 sequence: CASSLGGGSYNSPLHF. The CDR3, as DNA: TGTGCCAGCAGCTTGGGAGGGGGGTCCTATAATTCACCCCTCCACTTT. The gene calls are TRBV7-9 and TRBJ1-6; maybe TRBD1 (6 bases). This CDR3 is 16 amino acids long. Germline CDR1 is SEHNR and CDR2 is FQNEAQ (reference sequence). Trimming left V 3 bases short and J 1 base short, with 10 bases between.

The rearrangement uses TRBV7-2 and TRBJ2-5; D may be TRBD1 (5 bases). CDR3 length: 14 amino acids. The germline CDR1 and CDR2 sequences are SGHTA and FQGNSA. V was pared by 2 bases and J by 5 bases, with 12 bases between. The DNA for the CDR3 is TGTGCCAGCAGCTTACTCACAGGCGGTGAGACCCAGTACTTC. It yields the protein CASSLLTGGETQYF.